The 10 T cell receptor beta chains listed next were all sequenced from one sample in a study of cytomegalovirus exposure and HLA in healthy donors. PCR employed 60 Vbeta and 13 Jbeta primers. The assay was immunoSEQ multiplex PCR, and TCRdb's table has in-frame clones only and misses some. The table has 200,000 or so clones, less than 90% seen once. Sequenced sample: PBMCs. The receptors were gathered from a boy aged 5-17 years in good health and CMV-seronegative.

This chain joins TRBV6-1 and TRBJ1-2, with 7 nucleotides matching TRBD1. This CDR3 is built from 15 residues. V lost 6 bases to trimming and J lost 2 bases; unmatched junction nucleotides: 9. Germline V gene sequence: CDR1 MNHNS, CDR2 SASEGT. The CDR3 nucleotides are TGTGCCAGCAGGCTTCGACAGGGCGAAAACTATGGCTACACCTTC. Protein: CASRLRQGENYGYTF.

This sequence joins TRBV30 and TRBJ2-5; possibly TRBD2 for D (5 bases). The CDR3 is made up of 14 amino acids. The V gene lost 8 bases and the J gene lost 4 bases, with 20 bases spanning the gap. CDR1 and CDR2 from the germline V gene are GTSNPN and SVGIG (reference sequence). CDR3 protein: CAGNRRSFRETQYF. CDR3 coding DNA: TGTGCCGGAAACCGGAGGTCCTTCCGAGAGACCCAGTACTTC.

This clone was detected a few times. The CDR3 DNA reads as TGCAGCGTTAAGACAGGGTCAGGGTACAATGAGCAGTTCTTC. This codes for CSVKTGSGYNEQFF. V is TRBV29-1 and J is TRBJ2-1; 7 bases are shared with TRBD1. The ends lost 5 bases at V and 4 bases at J; junction bases unmatched: 8. The CDR3 runs 14 residues. Germline V gene data show CDR1 as SQVTM and CDR2 as ANQGSEA.

V gene TRBV6-6 combines with J gene TRBJ1-1, with 7 bases fitting TRBD1. The CDR3 totals 15 residues. V lost 0 bases to trimming and J lost 4 bases; unmatched junction nucleotides: 5. Germline-derived CDR1 and CDR2 are MNHNY and SVGAGI (reference sequence). CDR3 amino acids: CASSYSSGGVTEAFF. In DNA, the CDR3 is TGTGCCAGCAGTTACTCGTCAGGGGGAGTCACTGAAGCTTTCTTT.

This clone came up a few times. The chain couples TRBV19 to TRBJ1-2; 7 bases are shared with TRBD1. The V gene's germline CDR1 is LNHDA and CDR2 SQIVND (reference sequence). The CDR3 loop spans 12 amino acids. The V segment lost 8 bases and the J segment 4 bases; nucleotides outside the gene matches: 4. CDR3 residues: CASRWDSYGYTF. The CDR3 DNA follows: TGTGCCAGTCGCTGGGACAGCTATGGCTACACCTTC.

This clone was picked up one time. The chain is built from TRBV7-2 and TRBJ2-5; 7 nucleotides align to TRBD1. This CDR3 region has 13 residues. The germline V gene encodes CDR1 SGHTA and CDR2 FQGNSA. V shed 7 bases, J shed 7 bases, and the junction held 9 bases outside the gene matches. CDR3 in DNA: TGTGCCAGCACTATTAGACAGGGTGGGACCCAGTACTTC. It specifies CASTIRQGGTQYF.

The rearrangement joins TRBV6-1 to TRBJ2-1, with 12 bases fitting TRBD2. CDR1 is MNHNS and CDR2 is SASEGT in the germline V gene. The CDR3 has 14 residues. Losses at the gene ends were 8 bases for V and 9 bases for J; bases not matched to a gene: 8. The CDR3 bases are TGTGCCAGCTTTCTAGCGGGGGGGCGGGCTGAGCAGTTCTTC. It translates to CASFLAGGRAEQFF.

The gene calls are TRBV6-5 and TRBJ2-7; 7 nucleotides agree with TRBD2. Trimming took 2 bases from V and 0 from J; bases not matched to a gene: 7. There are 16 residues in the CDR3. CDR1 and CDR2 (germline): MNHEY, SVGAGI. CDR3 nucleotide sequence: TGTGCCAGCAGTTACGGGGGGAGGGATCCCTCCTACGAGCAGTACTTC. Its translation is CASSYGGRDPSYEQYF.

This clone was observed a handful of times. The J gene is TRBJ2-7, the V gene TRBV7-2, with no clear D. Trimming took 0 bases from V and 0 from J, leaving 12 bases between them. CDR1 is SGHTA and CDR2 is FQGNSA in the germline V gene. The CDR3 contains 16 residues. CDR3 sequence: CASSLAPILSSYEQYF. CDR3 DNA sequence: TGTGCCAGCAGCTTAGCTCCCATCCTCAGCTCCTACGAGCAGTACTTC. Variable domain in full (rest from reference TRBV7-2 and TRBJ2-7): GAGVSQSPSNKVTEKGKDVELRCDPISGHTALYWYRQSLGQGLEFLIYFQGNSAPDKSGLPSDRFSAERTGGSVSTLTIQRTQQEDSAVYLCASSLAPILSSYEQYFGPGTRLTVT.

The V call is TRBV5-6, the J call TRBJ1-4; TRBD1 might be the D (5 bases). This CDR3 is built from 16 residues. Trimming left V 4 bases short and J 8 bases short, with 21 bases between. Germline V gene lookup returns CDR1 SGHDT and CDR2 YYEEEE. The CDR3 nucleotides are TGTGCCAGCAGCCCGGGACTTGGTAAGCGTGAAGAAAAACTGTTTTTT. Amino acids: CASSPGLGKREEKLFF.